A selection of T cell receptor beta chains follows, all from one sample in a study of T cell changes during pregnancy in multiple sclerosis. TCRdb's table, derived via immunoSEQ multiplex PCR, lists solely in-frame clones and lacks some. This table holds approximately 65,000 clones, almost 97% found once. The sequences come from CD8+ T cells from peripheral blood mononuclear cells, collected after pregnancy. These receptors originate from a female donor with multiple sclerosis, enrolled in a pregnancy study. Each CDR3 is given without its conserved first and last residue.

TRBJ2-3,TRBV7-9,ASSPWTGGGTDTQY
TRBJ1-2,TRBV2,ASTGTSGPYGYT
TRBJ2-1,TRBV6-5,ASRMGLAGSNEQF
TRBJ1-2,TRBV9,ASSGDRLYGYT
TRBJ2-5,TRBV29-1,SARSGKETQY
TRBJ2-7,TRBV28,ASSHAGTGYEQY
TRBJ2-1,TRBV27,ASSTSRRSSYNEQF
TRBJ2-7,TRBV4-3,ASSQRLAGGYEQY
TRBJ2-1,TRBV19,ASSIWTAPRDEQF
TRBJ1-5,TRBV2,ASSAWNRQNQPQH
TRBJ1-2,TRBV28,ASSLTGQGAGGYT
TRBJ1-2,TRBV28,ASTGQGVMGYGYT
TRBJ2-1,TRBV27,ASTRSGVTYNEQF
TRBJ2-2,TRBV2,ASSGGGTGELF
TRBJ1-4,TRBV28,ASSSYTLNKQATNEKLF
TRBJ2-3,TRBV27,ASSFGLAADTQY